A single sample is the source of the 6 T cell receptor beta chains below, sequenced in a study of cytomegalovirus exposure and HLA in healthy donors. PCR used 60 Vbeta primers and 13 Jbeta primers. Sequencing used immunoSEQ multiplex PCR; TCRdb keeps in-frame clones, though not all of them. The sample holds 150,000 to 170,000 clones, about 80% seen once. The sequenced sample consisted of PBMCs. All receptors come from a young man in good health and CMV-seropositive.

This rearrangement joins TRBV19 to TRBJ2-3, with 7 bases fitting TRBD2. Germline trimming cut 7 bases from V and 1 base from J; bases unmatched to any gene: 8. Germline CDR1 is LNHDA and CDR2 is SQIVND (reference sequence). The CDR3 is 15 amino acids. The CDR3 sequence: CASTPSGIRTDTQYF. CDR3 nucleotide sequence: TGTGCCAGTACACCCAGCGGGATACGCACAGATACGCAGTATTTT.

The V gene is TRBV15, the J gene TRBJ2-1; no definite D call. The CDR3 is 16 residues long. The V end was cut by 2 bases, the J end by 0 bases, with 11 bases between. CDR1 is LNHNV and CDR2 is YYDKDF in the germline V gene (reference sequence). CDR3 coding DNA: TGTGCCACCAGCAGACCGAGCGAGAGCTCCTACAATGAGCAGTTCTTC. Amino acids: CATSRPSESSYNEQFF.

V gene TRBV10-3 combines with J gene TRBJ2-3; a possible D gene is TRBD1 (6 bases). Deletions cut 2 bases from V and 0 bases from J, with 9 bases between. Germline V gene sequence: CDR1 ENHRY, CDR2 SYGVKD. This CDR3 contains 15 residues. CDR3 nucleotides: TGTGCCATCAGTGAGGGGACAACTAGCACAGATACGCAGTATTTT. Encoded protein: CAISEGTTSTDTQYF.

V is TRBV6-5 and J is TRBJ1-6; 9 bases fit TRBD1. The germline CDR1 and CDR2 sequences are MNHEY and SVGAGI. The CDR3 loop spans 15 amino acids. The J segment lost 7 bases and the V segment lost 6 bases, leaving 7 bases of the junction unmatched. The CDR3, as DNA: TGTGCCAGCAGCCCTACCGGGACAGGGAATTCACCCCTCCACTTT. Amino acids: CASSPTGTGNSPLHF.

The CDR3 DNA reads as TGTGCCAGCAGCTCCAAGACAGGTAGGGATGAGCAGTTCTTC. Its protein product is CASSSKTGRDEQFF. J is TRBJ2-1 and V is TRBV11-2; the D gene is possibly TRBD1 (6 bases). The V end lost 4 bases, the J end lost 8 bases, and 15 bases lay between the germline ends. Germline CDR1 is SGHAT and CDR2 is FQNNGV. The CDR3 loop spans 14 amino acids.

The gene calls are TRBV28 and TRBJ1-2, with D possibly being TRBD1 (6 bases). CDR3 length: 13 residues. The germline V gene has CDR1 MDHEN and CDR2 SYDVKM. The V gene lost 3 bases and the J gene lost 5 bases, with 10 bases spanning the gap. The CDR3 protein is CASSLQGRYGYTF. CDR3 bases: TGTGCCAGCAGTTTGCAGGGGAGATATGGCTACACCTTC.